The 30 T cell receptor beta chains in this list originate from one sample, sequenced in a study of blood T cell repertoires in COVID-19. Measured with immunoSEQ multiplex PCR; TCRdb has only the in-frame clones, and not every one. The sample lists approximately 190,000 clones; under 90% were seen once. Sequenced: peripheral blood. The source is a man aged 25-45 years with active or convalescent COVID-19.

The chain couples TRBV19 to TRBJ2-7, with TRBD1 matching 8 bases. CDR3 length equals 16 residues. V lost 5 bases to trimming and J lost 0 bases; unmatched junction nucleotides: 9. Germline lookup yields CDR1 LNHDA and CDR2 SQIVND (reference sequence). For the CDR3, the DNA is TGTGCCAGTAGTTTCAAGGGACAGGTAAGCTCCTACGAGCAGTACGTC. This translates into CASSFKGQVSSYEQYV.

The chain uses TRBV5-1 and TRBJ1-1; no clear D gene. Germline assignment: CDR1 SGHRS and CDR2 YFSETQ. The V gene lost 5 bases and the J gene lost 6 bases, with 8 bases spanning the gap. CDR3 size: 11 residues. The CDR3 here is CASRGQAEAFF. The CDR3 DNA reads TGCGCCAGCAGGGGTCAGGCTGAAGCTTTCTTT.

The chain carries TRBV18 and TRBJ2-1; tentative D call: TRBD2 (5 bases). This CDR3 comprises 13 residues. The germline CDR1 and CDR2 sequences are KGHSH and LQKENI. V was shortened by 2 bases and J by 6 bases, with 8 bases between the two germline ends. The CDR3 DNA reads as TGTGCCAGCTCACCAGGAGGCTTCAATGAGCAGTTCTTC. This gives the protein CASSPGGFNEQFF. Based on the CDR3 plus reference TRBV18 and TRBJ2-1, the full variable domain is NAGVMQNPRHLVRRRGQEARLRCSPMKGHSHVYWYRQLPEEGLKFMVYLQKENIIDESGMPKERFSAEFPKEGPSILRIQQVVRGDSAAYFCASSPGGFNEQFFGPGTRLTVL.

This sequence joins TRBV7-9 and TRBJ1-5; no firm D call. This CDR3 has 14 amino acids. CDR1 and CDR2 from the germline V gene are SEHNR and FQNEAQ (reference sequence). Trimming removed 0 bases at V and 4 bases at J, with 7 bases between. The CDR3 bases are TGTGCCAGCAGCTTAGCCACAGCAAATCAGCCCCAGCATTTT. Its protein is CASSLATANQPQHF. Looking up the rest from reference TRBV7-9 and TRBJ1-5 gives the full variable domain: DTGVSQNPRHKITKRGQNVTFRCDPISEHNRLYWYRQTLGQGPEFLTYFQNEAQLEKSRLLSDRFSAERPKGSFSTLEIQRTEQGDSAMYLCASSLATANQPQHFGDGTRLSIL.

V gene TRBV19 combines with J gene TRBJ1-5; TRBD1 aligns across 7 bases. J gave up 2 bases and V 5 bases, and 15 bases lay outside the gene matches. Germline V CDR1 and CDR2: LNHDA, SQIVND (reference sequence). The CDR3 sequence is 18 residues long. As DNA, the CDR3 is TGTGCCAGTAGTCGCACCGGGCAGGGGGGTATGGGCAATCAGCCCCAGCATTTT. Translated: CASSRTGQGGMGNQPQHF.

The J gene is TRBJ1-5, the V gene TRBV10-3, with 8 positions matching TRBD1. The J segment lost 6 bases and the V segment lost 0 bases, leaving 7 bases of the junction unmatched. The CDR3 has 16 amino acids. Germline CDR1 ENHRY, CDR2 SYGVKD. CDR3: CAISESLTGEGQPQHF. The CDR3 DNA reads TGTGCCATCAGTGAGTCGCTGACAGGGGAAGGTCAGCCCCAGCATTTT.

Here the CDR3 reads CASSQDWGSSNEKLFF. CDR3 DNA: TGCGCCAGCAGCCAAGATTGGGGCTCTTCTAATGAAAAACTGTTTTTT. This chain joins TRBV4-3 and TRBJ1-4; weak D call: TRBD1 (5 bases). CDR3 length equals 16 residues. The V and J ends lost 0 bases and 3 bases respectively, with 11 bases between them. Germline V CDR1 and CDR2: LGHNA, YSLEER.

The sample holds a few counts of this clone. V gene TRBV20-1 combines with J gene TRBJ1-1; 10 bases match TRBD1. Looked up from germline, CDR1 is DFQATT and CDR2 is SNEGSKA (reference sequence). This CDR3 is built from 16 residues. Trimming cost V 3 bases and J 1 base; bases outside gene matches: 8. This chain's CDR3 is CSASPAGQGSNTEAFF. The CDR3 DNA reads TGCAGTGCTAGTCCTGCGGGACAGGGGTCGAACACTGAAGCTTTCTTT.

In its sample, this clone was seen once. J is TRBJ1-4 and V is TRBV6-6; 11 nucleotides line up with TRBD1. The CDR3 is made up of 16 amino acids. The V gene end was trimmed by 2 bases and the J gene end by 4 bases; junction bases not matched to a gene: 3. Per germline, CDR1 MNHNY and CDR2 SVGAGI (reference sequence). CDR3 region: CASSYGDRGINEKLFF. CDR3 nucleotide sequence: TGTGCCAGCAGTTACGGGGACAGGGGGATTAATGAAAAACTGTTTTTT.

The CDR3 DNA sequence: TGTGCCAGCAGCATCTTCGGGACAGGGGCTTCTCGCCGCAGCATCACGGGTGAGCAGTTCTTC. Amino acid sequence: CASSIFGTGASRRSITGEQFF. This chain joins TRBV7-9 and TRBJ2-1, with TRBD1 matching over 10 bases. Germline CDR1 and CDR2: SEHNR and FQNEAQ (reference sequence). The CDR3 spans 21 residues. The J segment lost 9 bases and the V segment lost 5 bases, leaving 28 bases of the junction unmatched.

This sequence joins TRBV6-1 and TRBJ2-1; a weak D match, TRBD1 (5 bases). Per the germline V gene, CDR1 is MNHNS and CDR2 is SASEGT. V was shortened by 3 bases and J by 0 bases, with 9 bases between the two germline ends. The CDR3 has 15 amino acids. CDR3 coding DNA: TGTGCCAGCAGTGAGATTGGGGCCTCCTACAATGAGCAGTTCTTC. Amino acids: CASSEIGASYNEQFF.

CDR3 in amino acids: CASSLTSGGSGETQYF. The DNA for the CDR3 is TGCGCCAGCAGCCTGACTAGCGGGGGGTCGGGGGAGACCCAGTACTTC. The chain couples TRBV5-1 to TRBJ2-5; 13 bases fit TRBD2. The germline V gene has CDR1 SGHRS and CDR2 YFSETQ. V lost 4 bases and J lost 5; bases outside the gene matches: 8. The CDR3 is made up of 16 amino acids.

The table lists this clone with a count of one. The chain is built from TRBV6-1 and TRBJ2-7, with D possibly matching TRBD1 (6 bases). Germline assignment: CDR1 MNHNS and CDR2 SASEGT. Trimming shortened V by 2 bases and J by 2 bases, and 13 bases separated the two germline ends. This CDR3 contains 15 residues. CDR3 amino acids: CASSERGIGAYEQYF. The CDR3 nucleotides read TGTGCCAGCAGTGAAAGGGGGATAGGGGCCTACGAGCAGTACTTC.

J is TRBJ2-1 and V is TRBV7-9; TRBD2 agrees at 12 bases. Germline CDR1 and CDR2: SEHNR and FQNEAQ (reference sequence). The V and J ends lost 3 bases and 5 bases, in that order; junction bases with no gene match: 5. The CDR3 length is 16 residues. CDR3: CASSLAGLAGNNEQFF. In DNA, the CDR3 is TGTGCCAGCAGCTTGGCCGGACTAGCGGGGAACAATGAGCAGTTCTTC.

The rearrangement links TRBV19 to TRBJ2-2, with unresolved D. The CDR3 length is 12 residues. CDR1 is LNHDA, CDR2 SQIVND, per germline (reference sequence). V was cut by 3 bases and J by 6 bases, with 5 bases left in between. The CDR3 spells CASSMAPGELFF. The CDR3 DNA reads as TGTGCCAGTAGTATGGCTCCCGGGGAGCTGTTTTTT.

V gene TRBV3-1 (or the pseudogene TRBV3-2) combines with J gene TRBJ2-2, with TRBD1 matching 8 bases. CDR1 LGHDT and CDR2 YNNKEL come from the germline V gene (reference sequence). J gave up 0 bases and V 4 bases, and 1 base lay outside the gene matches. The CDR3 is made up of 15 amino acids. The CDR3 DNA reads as TGTGCCAGCAGCCCAGGGGGCGCGAACACCGGGGAGCTGTTTTTT. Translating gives CASSPGGANTGELFF.

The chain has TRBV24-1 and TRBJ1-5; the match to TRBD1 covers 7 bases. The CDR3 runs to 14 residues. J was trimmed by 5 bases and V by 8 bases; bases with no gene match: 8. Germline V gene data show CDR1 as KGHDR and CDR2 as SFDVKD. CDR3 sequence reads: CATKGAGPYQPQHF. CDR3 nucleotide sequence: TGTGCCACCAAGGGGGCAGGTCCCTATCAGCCCCAGCATTTT.

The CDR3 loop reads CASSPYPPGGVETQYF. CDR3 sequence (DNA): TGTGCCAGTAGTCCCTATCCCCCGGGGGGCGTAGAGACCCAGTACTTC. V is TRBV19 and J is TRBJ2-5, with D possibly TRBD2 on 7 matching bases. V dropped 5 bases and J dropped 4 bases, with 20 bases sitting between them. The CDR3 consists of 16 residues. CDR1 is LNHDA, CDR2 SQIVND, per germline (reference sequence).

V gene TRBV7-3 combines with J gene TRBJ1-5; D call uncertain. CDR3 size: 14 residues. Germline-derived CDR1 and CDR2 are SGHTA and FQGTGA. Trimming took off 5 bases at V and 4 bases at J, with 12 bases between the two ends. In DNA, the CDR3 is TGTGCCAGCAGCCCGGGTGGAGGGAATCAGCCCCAGCATTTT. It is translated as CASSPGGGNQPQHF.

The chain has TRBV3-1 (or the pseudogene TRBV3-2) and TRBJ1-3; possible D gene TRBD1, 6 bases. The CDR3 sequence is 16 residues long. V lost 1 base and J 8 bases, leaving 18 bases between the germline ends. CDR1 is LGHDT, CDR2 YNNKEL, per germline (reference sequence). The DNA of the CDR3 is TGTGCCAGCAGCCAAGCCCCCCGGGGGGCCGGGGACACCATATATTTT. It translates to CASSQAPRGAGDTIYF.

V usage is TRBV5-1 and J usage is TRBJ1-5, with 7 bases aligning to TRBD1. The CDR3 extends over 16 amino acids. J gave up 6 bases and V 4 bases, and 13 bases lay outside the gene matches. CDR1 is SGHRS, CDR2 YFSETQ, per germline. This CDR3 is CASSMDRRTSIQPQHF. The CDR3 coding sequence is TGCGCCAGCAGCATGGACAGGCGGACCAGTATTCAGCCCCAGCATTTT.

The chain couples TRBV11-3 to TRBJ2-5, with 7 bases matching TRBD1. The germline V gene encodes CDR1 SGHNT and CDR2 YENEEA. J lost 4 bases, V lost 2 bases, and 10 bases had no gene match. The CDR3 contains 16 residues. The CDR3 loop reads CASSLRGNRDRETQYF. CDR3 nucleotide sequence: TGTGCCAGCAGCTTAAGGGGCAACCGGGACAGAGAGACCCAGTACTTC.

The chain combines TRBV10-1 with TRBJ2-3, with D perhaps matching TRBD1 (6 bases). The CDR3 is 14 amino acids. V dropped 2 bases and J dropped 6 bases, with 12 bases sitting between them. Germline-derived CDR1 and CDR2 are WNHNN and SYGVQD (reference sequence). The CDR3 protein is CASSETGSYDTQYF. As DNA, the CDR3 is TGCGCCAGCAGTGAGACAGGGAGTTATGATACGCAGTATTTT.

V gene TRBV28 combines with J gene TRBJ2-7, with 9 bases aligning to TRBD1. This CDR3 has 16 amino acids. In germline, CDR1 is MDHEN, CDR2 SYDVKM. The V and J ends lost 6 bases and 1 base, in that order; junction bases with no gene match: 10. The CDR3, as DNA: TGTGCCAGCAGCGACGGAGCCGGGACAGGGTCCTACGAGCAGTACGTC. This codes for CASSDGAGTGSYEQYV.

The CDR3 loop reads CASSPGNTEAFF. CDR3 nucleotides: TGTGCCAGCTCCCCAGGAAACACTGAAGCTTTCTTT. The V call is TRBV25-1, the J call TRBJ1-1; D gene ambiguous. Germline lookup yields CDR1 MGHDK and CDR2 SYGVNS. Trimming removed 8 bases from V and 2 bases from J, with 9 bases in between. There are 12 residues in the CDR3.

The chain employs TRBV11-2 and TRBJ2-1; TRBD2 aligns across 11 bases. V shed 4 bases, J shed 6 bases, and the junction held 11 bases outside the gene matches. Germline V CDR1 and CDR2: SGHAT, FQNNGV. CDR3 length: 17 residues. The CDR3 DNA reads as TGTGCCAGCAGCTACTTACTTCTAGCGGGAGGTGGCAATGAGCAGTTCTTC. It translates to CASSYLLLAGGGNEQFF.

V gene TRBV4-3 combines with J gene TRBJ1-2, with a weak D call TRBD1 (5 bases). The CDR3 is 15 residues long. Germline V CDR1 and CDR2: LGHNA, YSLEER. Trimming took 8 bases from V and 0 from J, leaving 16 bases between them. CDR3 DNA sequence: TGCGCCAGCGCGTTAGACAGTCAATCTAACTATGGCTACACCTTC. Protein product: CASALDSQSNYGYTF.

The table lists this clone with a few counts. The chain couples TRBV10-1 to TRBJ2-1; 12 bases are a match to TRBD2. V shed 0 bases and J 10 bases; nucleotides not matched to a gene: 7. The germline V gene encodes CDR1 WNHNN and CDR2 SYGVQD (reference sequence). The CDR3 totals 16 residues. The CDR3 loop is CASSESPSGRAGEQFF. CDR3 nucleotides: TGCGCCAGCAGTGAGTCTCCTAGCGGGAGGGCCGGGGAGCAGTTCTTC.

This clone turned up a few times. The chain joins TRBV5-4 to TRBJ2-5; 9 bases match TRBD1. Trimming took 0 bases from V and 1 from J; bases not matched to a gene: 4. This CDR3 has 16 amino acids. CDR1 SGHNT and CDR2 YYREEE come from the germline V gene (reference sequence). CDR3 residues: CASSLARDRAQETQYF. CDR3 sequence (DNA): TGTGCCAGCAGCTTGGCTAGGGACAGGGCCCAAGAGACCCAGTACTTC.

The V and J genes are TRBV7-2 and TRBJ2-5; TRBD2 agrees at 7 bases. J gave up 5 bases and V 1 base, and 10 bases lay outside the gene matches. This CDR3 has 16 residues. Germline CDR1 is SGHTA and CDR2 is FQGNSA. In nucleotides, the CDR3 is TGTGCCAGCAGCTTAGAATTACAAGCGGGAAGGGAGACCCAGTACTTC. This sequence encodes CASSLELQAGRETQYF.